The clone carrying this TCR beta chain occurred once. The data originate from a study of cytomegalovirus exposure and HLA in healthy donors. Method: immunoSEQ multiplex PCR; TCRdb's copy keeps in-frame clones and lacks some. The sample shows about 140,000 clones, roughly nine tenths of them seen only once. Input material: PBMCs. The TCR originated in a man younger than 35 in good health and CMV-seronegative.

This CDR3 is CAISGEQGRYYGYTF. In DNA form, the CDR3 reads TGTGCCATCAGTGGGGAACAGGGTCGCTACTATGGCTACACCTTC. The chain joins TRBV10-3 to TRBJ1-2; D might be TRBD1 (6 bases). The CDR3 is made up of 15 amino acids. V was trimmed by 4 bases and J by 3 bases, leaving 15 bases between them. Germline CDR1 is ENHRY and CDR2 is SYGVKD.